Listed below are T cell receptor beta chains from one sample, sequenced in a study of T cell responses to AZD1222 COVID-19 vaccine. Sequencing used immunoSEQ multiplex PCR; TCRdb keeps in-frame clones, though not all of them. This repertoire shows 100,000 to 130,000 clones, 89% found once; its top ten account for about 7%. The source material was peripheral blood, sampled on day 0 of AZD1222 vaccination. The receptors stem from an adult in good health. The CDR3 runs from the conserved cysteine through the conserved F or W. A row's size may be missing; if present it is once, few, many or a size class.

J gene: TRBJ1-2
clone size: NA
V gene: TRBV24-1
CDR3 protein: CATSDSQGRGYYGYTF

J gene: TRBJ1-5
clone size: NA
V gene: TRBV2
CDR3 protein: CASRTQGLNQPQHF

J gene: TRBJ2-1
clone size: NA
V gene: TRBV2
CDR3 protein: CASSVGEQFF

J gene: TRBJ2-3
clone size: NA
V gene: TRBV2
CDR3 protein: CASAKIAGSTDTQYF

J gene: TRBJ1-1
clone size: NA
V gene: TRBV7-6
CDR3 protein: CASSRRQGTEAFF

J gene: TRBJ1-4
clone size: NA
V gene: TRBV5-1
CDR3 protein: CASSSGGGMDEKLFF

J gene: TRBJ1-5
clone size: once
V gene: TRBV27
CDR3 protein: CASRGGVNGQPQHF

J gene: TRBJ1-3
clone size: NA
V gene: TRBV28
CDR3 protein: CASSLTGALASGNTIYF

J gene: TRBJ1-4
clone size: NA
V gene: TRBV9
CDR3 protein: CASSVGGQGAEKLFF

J gene: TRBJ2-7
clone size: NA
V gene: TRBV27
CDR3 protein: CASSLPGRGYEQYF